The next 27 T cell receptor beta chains were all read from a single sample in a study of shared clonotypes between healthy human individuals. Sequencing used immunoSEQ multiplex PCR; TCRdb keeps in-frame clones, though not all of them. The sample lists 2 million to 2.5 million clones, around 93% occurring once. Sequencing used naive CD4+ T cells from PBMCs. Noted subset: CD45RA+ positively selected. The receptors were gathered from a man aged 18 to 29 in good health. Some clones in this sample may be carry-over from other donors' samples.

The rearrangement uses TRBV9 and TRBJ2-2, with 15 bases that match TRBD2. Trimming removed 1 base from V and 6 bases from J; junction bases left unmatched: 4. The CDR3 has 17 residues. Germline assignment: CDR1 SGDLS and CDR2 YYNGEE. The CDR3 sequence: CASSVTGLAGGAGELFF. CDR3 coding DNA: TGTGCCAGCAGCGTAACGGGACTAGCGGGAGGAGCCGGGGAGCTGTTTTTT.

The chain links TRBV10-3 to TRBJ2-7; 13 bases align to TRBD2. Germline values: CDR1 ENHRY, CDR2 SYGVKD. Unmatched junction bases numbered 9, after V lost 0 bases and J lost 4 bases. The CDR3 runs to 18 residues. The CDR3 DNA is TGTGCCATCAGTGAGTCGGGTTCGACTAGCGGGAGGAGGTACGAGCAGTACTTC. It encodes CAISESGSTSGRRYEQYF.

In its sample, this clone was seen once. The same CDR3 arises from other DNA sequences in this sample as well. The rearrangement uses TRBV5-1 and TRBJ2-5; D not certain. CDR1 is SGHRS, CDR2 YFSETQ, per germline. The CDR3 length is 14 residues. V gave up 1 base and J gave up 2 bases, with 9 bases separating them. CDR3 region: CASSLFRTQETQYF. The CDR3 bases are TGCGCCAGCAGCTTGTTTAGGACGCAAGAGACCCAGTACTTC.

V is TRBV29-1 and J is TRBJ2-7, with 11 bases that match TRBD2. The CDR3 runs 16 residues. From germline, CDR1 is SQVTM and CDR2 ANQGSEA. Unmatched junction bases numbered 11, after V lost 7 bases and J lost 0 bases. The CDR3, as DNA: TGCAGCGCCCGAATGGGACTAGCGGCGCCCTCCTACGAGCAGTACTTC. It specifies CSARMGLAAPSYEQYF.

J is TRBJ2-7 and V is TRBV7-9; D tentatively fits TRBD1 or TRBD2 (5 bases each). V was clipped by 3 bases and J by 0 bases, with 18 bases between them. This CDR3 region has 17 residues. The germline V gene encodes CDR1 SEHNR and CDR2 FQNEAQ (reference sequence). The CDR3 bases are TGTGCCAGCAGCTTGGAAGGTGGGACGGATAGCTCCTACGAGCAGTACTTC. This gives the protein CASSLEGGTDSSYEQYF.

This chain uses TRBV6-5 with TRBJ1-5, with no clear D. The CDR3 loop spans 13 amino acids. CDR1 and CDR2 (germline): MNHEY, SVGAGI. V was pared by 6 bases and J by 11 bases, with 17 bases between. The CDR3 sequence is CASRRVVEGAQHF. The CDR3 region has the DNA TGTGCCAGCAGGCGAGTTGTCGAGGGAGCCCAGCATTTT.

The V call is TRBV7-9, the J call TRBJ1-4, with D unresolved. The CDR3 contains 13 residues. Germline V gives CDR1 SEHNR, CDR2 FQNEAQ (reference sequence). Trimming took 5 bases from V and 5 from J, leaving 9 bases between them. CDR3 protein: CASSPEGNEKLFF. The CDR3 DNA is TGTGCCAGCAGCCCCGAGGGAAATGAAAAACTGTTTTTT.

V is TRBV5-1 and J is TRBJ1-2; TRBD1 aligns across 7 bases. Germline CDR1 and CDR2: SGHRS and YFSETQ. The CDR3 runs to 13 residues. V trimming: 3 bases; J trimming: 8 bases; junction bases outside the gene matches: 7. CDR3 sequence (DNA): TGCGCCAGCAGCTCCGAATCGACAGGGGGCTACACCTTC. This codes for CASSSESTGGYTF.

CDR3 sequence reads: CASSRPPNYEQYF. Here the CDR3 DNA reads TGTGCCAGCAGTAGGCCCCCAAACTACGAGCAGTACTTC. The chain joins TRBV6-6 to TRBJ2-7; D unclear. This CDR3 is built from 13 residues. Germline CDR1 is MNHNY and CDR2 is SVGAGI (reference sequence). V lost 5 bases and J 3 bases, leaving 11 bases between the germline ends.

The genes are TRBV5-1 and TRBJ2-5; perhaps TRBD2 as D (5 bases). Judging by the DNA end, TRBJ2-7 fits better; the J call may be wrong. Germline lookup yields CDR1 SGHRS and CDR2 YFSETQ. This CDR3 has 15 amino acids. The CDR3 DNA is TGCGCCAGCAGCTTTGGGCTAGCACTAGCCTACGAGCAGTACTTC. Amino acid sequence: CASSFGLALAYEQYF.

The genes are TRBV6-5 and TRBJ1-1; D gene unclear. V gave up 6 bases and J gave up 5 bases, with 10 bases separating them. CDR1 MNHEY and CDR2 SVGAGI come from the germline V gene. CDR3 length: 12 amino acids. CDR3 amino acids: CASSDGRTEAFF. CDR3 DNA: TGTGCCAGCAGCGACGGACGGACTGAAGCTTTCTTT.

The gene calls are TRBV5-4 and TRBJ1-2; 8 nucleotides line up with TRBD1. The V gene end was trimmed by 5 bases and the J gene end by 8 bases; junction bases not matched to a gene: 14. Germline values: CDR1 SGHNT, CDR2 YYREEE (reference sequence). The CDR3 runs 15 residues. This CDR3 reads CASSPGGGQGLGYTF. The CDR3 DNA is TGTGCCAGCAGTCCCGGGGGAGGACAGGGCCTCGGCTACACCTTC.

CDR3 sequence: CASTGTSGIPDEQFF. CDR3 nucleotide sequence: TGCGCCAGCACCGGGACTAGCGGGATACCTGATGAGCAGTTCTTC. V gene TRBV10-2 combines with J gene TRBJ2-1; 13 nucleotides agree with TRBD2. The CDR3 is 15 amino acids. Germline V CDR1 and CDR2: WSHSY, SAAADI. V lost 7 bases and J lost 8; bases outside the gene matches: 8.

The gene calls are TRBV6-6 and TRBJ1-1, with D hard to call. Germline V gene sequence: CDR1 MNHNY, CDR2 SVGAGI (reference sequence). V was pared by 4 bases and J by 5 bases, with 14 bases between. This CDR3 has 14 residues. CDR3 nucleotides: TGTGCCAGCAGTTCCCACGGGGAAGAGACTGAAGCTTTCTTT. Protein: CASSSHGEETEAFF.

The chain couples TRBV28 to TRBJ1-5; tentative D call: TRBD1 (5 bases). Trimming removed 6 bases at V and 7 bases at J, with 19 bases between. This CDR3 has 15 residues. Germline V gene data show CDR1 as MDHEN and CDR2 as SYDVKM. As DNA, the CDR3 is TGTGCCAGCAGGGAAACCCCCGGGGGGGTCCAGCCCCAGCATTTT. This gives the protein CASRETPGGVQPQHF.

The chain links TRBV5-1 to TRBJ2-7, with 10 bases aligning to TRBD1. The V segment lost 4 bases and the J segment 6 bases; nucleotides outside the gene matches: 19. Germline V lookup: CDR1 SGHRS, CDR2 YFSETQ. The length of the CDR3 is 18 residues. This CDR3 is CASSASRPDRGRGAEQYF. CDR3 in DNA: TGCGCCAGCAGCGCGTCAAGACCCGACAGGGGGCGCGGGGCCGAGCAGTACTTC.

J is TRBJ1-3 and V is TRBV28; D gene unclear. From germline, CDR1 is MDHEN and CDR2 SYDVKM. This CDR3 contains 14 residues. V was cut by 4 bases and J by 4 bases, with 11 bases left in between. The CDR3 coding sequence is TGTGCCAGCAGTTCGACCCGCCAGGGAAACACCATATATTTT. Its protein is CASSSTRQGNTIYF.

The chain recombines TRBV6-6 with TRBJ1-5; tentatively, D is TRBD1 (6 bases). CDR1 MNHNY and CDR2 SVGAGI come from the germline V gene (reference sequence). The CDR3 spans 12 residues. Trimming pared 2 bases from V and 12 bases from J, leaving 11 bases between. CDR3 loop: CASSYGTSGQHF. CDR3 in DNA: TGTGCCAGCAGTTACGGGACAAGCGGCCAGCATTTT.

This clone has just a few counts. CDR3 in amino acids: CASRHDRDNEKLFF. CDR3 nucleotides: TGTGCCAGCAGGCATGACAGAGATAATGAAAAACTGTTTTTT. The V and J genes are TRBV2 and TRBJ1-4, with D possibly TRBD1 on 5 matching bases. This CDR3 comprises 14 residues. V was trimmed by 6 bases and J by 4 bases, leaving 12 bases between them. The germline CDR1 and CDR2 sequences are SNHLY and FYNNEI.

The V gene is TRBV5-1, the J gene TRBJ1-1, with D maybe TRBD1 (5 bases). The CDR3 length is 14 residues. CDR1 and CDR2 (germline): SGHRS, YFSETQ. The germline V and J ends were trimmed by 3 bases and 3 bases, with 12 bases remaining between them. CDR3 DNA: TGCGCCAGCAGCTCTGGGCGGGGGGACACTGAAGCTTTCTTT. Translated, it gives CASSSGRGDTEAFF.

The rearrangement joins TRBV11-2 to TRBJ1-5; no clear D. This CDR3 region has 15 residues. The germline V gene encodes CDR1 SGHAT and CDR2 FQNNGV. Trimming took off 5 bases at V and 7 bases at J, with 18 bases between the two ends. Written as DNA, the CDR3 is TGTGCCAGCAGCCCTAGCTTGGGGTTCGGCCAGCCCCAGCATTTT. This encodes CASSPSLGFGQPQHF. The full variable domain, rest sourced from reference TRBV11-2 and TRBJ1-5, is EAGVAQSPRYKIIEKRQSVAFWCNPISGHATLYWYQQILGQGPKLLIQFQNNGVVDDSQLPKDRFSAERLKGVDSTLKIQPAKLEDSAVYLCASSPSLGFGQPQHFGDGTRLSIL.

Remarks on this clone: The sample carries other DNA sequences with the same CDR3. The V call is TRBV2, the J call TRBJ1-1; D gene ambiguous. The V gene lost 3 bases and the J gene lost 2 bases, with 7 bases spanning the gap. This CDR3 is 13 amino acids long. Germline CDR1 reads SNHLY; CDR2 reads FYNNEI. CDR3 region: CASSEGPNTEAFF. CDR3 DNA: TGTGCCAGCAGTGAGGGCCCTAACACTGAAGCTTTCTTT.

V usage is TRBV5-6 and J usage is TRBJ1-2, with 11 nucleotides matching TRBD1. Germline V CDR1 and CDR2: SGHDT, YYEEEE. With 4 bases clipped from V and 1 base from J, the junction kept 6 bases outside the gene matches. This CDR3 spans 16 amino acids. The CDR3 nucleotides read TGTGCCAGCAGCGCCTCGGGACAGGGGGGTAACTATGGCTACACCTTC. It translates to CASSASGQGGNYGYTF. Using reference TRBV5-6 and TRBJ1-2 for the parts outside the CDR3, the full variable domain is DAGVTQSPTHLIKTRGQQVTLRCSPKSGHDTVSWYQQALGQGPQFIFQYYEEEERQRGNFPDRFSGHQFPNYSSELNVNALLLGDSALYLCASSASGQGGNYGYTFGSGTRLTVV.

This chain links TRBV5-4 with TRBJ2-3; a possible D gene is TRBD2 (5 bases). Germline assignment: CDR1 SGHNT and CDR2 YYREEE (reference sequence). The CDR3 consists of 15 residues. Trimming shortened V by 1 base and J by 1 base, and 10 bases separated the two germline ends. In DNA form, the CDR3 reads TGTGCCAGCAGCTTGAACGGGGTCGGCACAGATACGCAGTATTTT. Translation: CASSLNGVGTDTQYF. Complete variable domain (other parts from reference TRBV5-4 and TRBJ2-3): ETGVTQSPTHLIKTRGQQVTLRCSSQSGHNTVSWYQQALGQGPQFIFQYYREEENGRGNFPPRFSGLQFPNYSSELNVNALELDDSALYLCASSLNGVGTDTQYFGPGTRLTVL.

This chain's CDR3 is CASSSSLPRSTSADEQFF. The CDR3 nucleotides read TGTGCCAGCAGCTCCTCCCTTCCCCGAAGCACTAGCGCCGATGAGCAGTTCTTC. The chain links TRBV7-2 to TRBJ2-1, with 7 nucleotides matching TRBD2. Germline loops: CDR1 SGHTA, CDR2 FQGNSA. The CDR3 sequence is 18 residues long. With 4 bases clipped from V and 8 bases from J, the junction kept 20 bases outside the gene matches.

This clone came up once. The genes are TRBV19 and TRBJ1-3; no firm D call. Trimming shortened V by 1 base and J by 0 bases, and 7 bases separated the two germline ends. The CDR3 runs to 15 residues. Germline lookup yields CDR1 LNHDA and CDR2 SQIVND (reference sequence). DNA for the CDR3: TGTGCCAGTAGTATAGGGGGAAACTCTGGAAACACCATATATTTT. Encoded protein: CASSIGGNSGNTIYF. Full variable domain (missing parts from reference TRBV19 and TRBJ1-3): DGGITQSPKYLFRKEGQNVTLSCEQNLNHDAMYWYRQDPGQGLRLIYYSQIVNDFQKGDIAEGYSVSREKKESFPLTVTSAQKNPTAFYLCASSIGGNSGNTIYFGEGSWLTVV.

The table lists this clone with a count of one. This rearrangement joins TRBV30 to TRBJ2-1, with a weak D call TRBD2 (6 bases). The CDR3 totals 15 residues. Germline loops: CDR1 GTSNPN, CDR2 SVGIG (reference sequence). V lost 0 bases to trimming and J lost 7 bases, with 16 bases between them. CDR3 coding DNA: TGTGCCTGGAGTGTCCTGGGCCCCGGGAGAAATGAGCAGTTCTTC. Translated: CAWSVLGPGRNEQFF. The complete variable domain, with remaining parts taken from reference TRBV30 and TRBJ2-1, reads SQTIHQWPATLVQPVGSPLSLECTVEGTSNPNLYWYRQAAGRGLQLLFYSVGIGQISSEVPQNLSASRPQDRQFILSSKKLLLSDSGFYLCAWSVLGPGRNEQFFGPGTRLTVL.